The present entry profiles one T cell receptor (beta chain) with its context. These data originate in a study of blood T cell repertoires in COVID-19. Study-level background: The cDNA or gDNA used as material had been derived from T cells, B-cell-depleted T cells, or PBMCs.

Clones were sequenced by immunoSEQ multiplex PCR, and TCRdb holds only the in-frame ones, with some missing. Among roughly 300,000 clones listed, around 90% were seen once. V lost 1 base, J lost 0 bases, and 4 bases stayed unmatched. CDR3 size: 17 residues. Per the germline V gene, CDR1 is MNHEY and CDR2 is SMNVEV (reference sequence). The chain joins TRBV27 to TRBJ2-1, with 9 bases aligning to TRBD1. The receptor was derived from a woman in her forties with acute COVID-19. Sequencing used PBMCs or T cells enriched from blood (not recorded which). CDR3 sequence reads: CASSLYGQGSSYNEQFF. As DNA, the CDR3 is TGTGCCAGCAGTTTATACGGACAGGGGAGCTCCTACAATGAGCAGTTCTTC.